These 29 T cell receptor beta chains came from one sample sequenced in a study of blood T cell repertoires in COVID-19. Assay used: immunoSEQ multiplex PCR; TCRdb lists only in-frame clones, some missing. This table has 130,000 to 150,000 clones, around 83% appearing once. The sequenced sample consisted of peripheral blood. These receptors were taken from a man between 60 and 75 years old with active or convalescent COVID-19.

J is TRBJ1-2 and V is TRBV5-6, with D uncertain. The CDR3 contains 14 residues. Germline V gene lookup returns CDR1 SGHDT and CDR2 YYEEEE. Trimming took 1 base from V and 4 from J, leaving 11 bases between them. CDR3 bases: TGTGCCAGCAGCTTGTTTGGCAGCGGCTATGGCTACACCTTC. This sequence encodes CASSLFGSGYGYTF.

The CDR3 protein is CASSEAGTGENTIYF. As DNA, the CDR3 is TGTGCCAGCAGTGAAGCTGGAACAGGGGAAAACACCATATATTTT. This chain links TRBV2 with TRBJ1-3; TRBD1 matches at 7 bases. The CDR3 is 15 residues long. Germline V gene sequence: CDR1 SNHLY, CDR2 FYNNEI. The V segment lost 0 bases and the J segment 6 bases; nucleotides outside the gene matches: 5.

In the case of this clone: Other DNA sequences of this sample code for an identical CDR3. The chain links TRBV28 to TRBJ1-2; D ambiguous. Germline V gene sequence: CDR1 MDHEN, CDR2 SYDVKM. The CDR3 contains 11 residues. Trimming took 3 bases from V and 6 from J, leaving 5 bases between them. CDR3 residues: CASSLADGYTF. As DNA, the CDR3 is TGTGCCAGCAGTTTGGCAGATGGCTACACCTTC.

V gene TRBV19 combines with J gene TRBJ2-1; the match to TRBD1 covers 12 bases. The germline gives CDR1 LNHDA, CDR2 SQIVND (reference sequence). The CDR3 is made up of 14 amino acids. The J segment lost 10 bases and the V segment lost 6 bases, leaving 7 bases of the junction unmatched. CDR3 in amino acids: CASSTGTGGTEQFF. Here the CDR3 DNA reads TGTGCCAGTAGCACCGGGACAGGGGGCACGGAGCAGTTCTTC.

CDR3 nucleotides: TGTGCCAGTAGTCCGCGGGTTAACTATGGCTACACCTTC. Its protein product is CASSPRVNYGYTF. The V and J genes are TRBV19 and TRBJ1-2; no clear D gene. The CDR3 has 13 amino acids. V lost 5 bases and J lost 1, with 8 bases in between. Germline V gives CDR1 LNHDA, CDR2 SQIVND (reference sequence).

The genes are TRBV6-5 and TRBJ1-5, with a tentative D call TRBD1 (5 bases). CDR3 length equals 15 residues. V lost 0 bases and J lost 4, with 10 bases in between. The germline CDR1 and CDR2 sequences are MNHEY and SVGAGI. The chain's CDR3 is CASSYSWTSNQPQHF. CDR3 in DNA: TGTGCCAGCAGTTACTCATGGACATCAAATCAGCCCCAGCATTTT.

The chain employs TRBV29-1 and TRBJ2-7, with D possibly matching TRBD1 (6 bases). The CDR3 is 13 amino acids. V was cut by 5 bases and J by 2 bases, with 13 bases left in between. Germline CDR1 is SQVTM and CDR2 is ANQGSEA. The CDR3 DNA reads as TGCAGCGTTAAAACAGGGTCGACCTACGAGCAGTACTTC. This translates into CSVKTGSTYEQYF.

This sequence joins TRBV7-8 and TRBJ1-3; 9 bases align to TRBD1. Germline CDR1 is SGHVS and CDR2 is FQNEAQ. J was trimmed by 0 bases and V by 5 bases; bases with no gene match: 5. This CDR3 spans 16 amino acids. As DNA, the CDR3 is TGTGCCAGCAGCCAGGGACAGGGTCTCTCTGGAAACACCATATATTTT. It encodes CASSQGQGLSGNTIYF.

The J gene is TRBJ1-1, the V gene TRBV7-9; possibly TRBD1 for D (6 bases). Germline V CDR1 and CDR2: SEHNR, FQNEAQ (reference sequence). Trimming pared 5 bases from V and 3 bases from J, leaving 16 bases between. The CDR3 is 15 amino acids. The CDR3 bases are TGTGCCAGCAGCCCGAACAAGGGGGTGGACACTGAAGCTTTCTTT. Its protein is CASSPNKGVDTEAFF.

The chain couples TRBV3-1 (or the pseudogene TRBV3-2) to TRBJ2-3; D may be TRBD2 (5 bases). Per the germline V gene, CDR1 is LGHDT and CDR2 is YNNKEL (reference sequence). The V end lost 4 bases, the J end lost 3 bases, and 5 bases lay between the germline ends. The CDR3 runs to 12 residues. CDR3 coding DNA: TGTGCCAGCAGCCGAGGGACAGATACGCAGTATTTT. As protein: CASSRGTDTQYF.

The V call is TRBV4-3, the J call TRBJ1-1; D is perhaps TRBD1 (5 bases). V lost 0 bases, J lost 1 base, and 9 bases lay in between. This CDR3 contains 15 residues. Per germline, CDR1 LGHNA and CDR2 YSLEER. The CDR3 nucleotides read TGCGCCAGCAGCCAAGATCGGGGGTCGAACACTGAAGCTTTCTTT. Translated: CASSQDRGSNTEAFF.

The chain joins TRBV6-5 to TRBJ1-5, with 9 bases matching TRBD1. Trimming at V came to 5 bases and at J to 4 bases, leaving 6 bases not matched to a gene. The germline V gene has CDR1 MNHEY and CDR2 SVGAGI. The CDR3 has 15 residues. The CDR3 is CASSNGQGMNQPQHF. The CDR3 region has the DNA TGTGCCAGCAGTAACGGACAGGGGATGAATCAGCCCCAGCATTTT.

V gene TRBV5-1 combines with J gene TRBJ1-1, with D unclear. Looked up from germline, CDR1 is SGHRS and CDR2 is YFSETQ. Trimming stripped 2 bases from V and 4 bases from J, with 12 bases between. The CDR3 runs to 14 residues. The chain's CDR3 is CASSFGGIGTEAFF. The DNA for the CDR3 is TGCGCCAGCAGCTTTGGAGGGATAGGCACTGAAGCTTTCTTT.

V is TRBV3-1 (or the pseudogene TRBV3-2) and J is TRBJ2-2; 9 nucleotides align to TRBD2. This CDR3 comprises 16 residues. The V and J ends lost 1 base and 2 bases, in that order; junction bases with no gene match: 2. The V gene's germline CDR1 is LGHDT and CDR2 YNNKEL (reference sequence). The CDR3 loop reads CASSQGLAANTGELFF. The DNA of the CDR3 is TGTGCCAGCAGCCAAGGACTAGCGGCTAACACCGGGGAGCTGTTTTTT.

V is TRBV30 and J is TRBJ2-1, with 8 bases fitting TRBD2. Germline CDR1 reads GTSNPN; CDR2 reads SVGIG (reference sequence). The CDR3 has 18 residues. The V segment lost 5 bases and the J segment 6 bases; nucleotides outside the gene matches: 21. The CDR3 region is CAWGGKELLREAPNEQFF. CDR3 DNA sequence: TGTGCCTGGGGAGGGAAGGAACTATTGCGGGAGGCACCCAATGAGCAGTTCTTC. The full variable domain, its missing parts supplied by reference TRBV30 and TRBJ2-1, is SQTIHQWPATLVQPVGSPLSLECTVEGTSNPNLYWYRQAAGRGLQLLFYSVGIGQISSEVPQNLSASRPQDRQFILSSKKLLLSDSGFYLCAWGGKELLREAPNEQFFGPGTRLTVL.

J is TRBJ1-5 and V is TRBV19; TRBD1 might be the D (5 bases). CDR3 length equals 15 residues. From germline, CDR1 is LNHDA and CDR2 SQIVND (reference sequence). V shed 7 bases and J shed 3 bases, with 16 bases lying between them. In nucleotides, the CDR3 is TGTGCCAGTACCCAACTGGGGGGGATCAATCAGCCCCAGCATTTT. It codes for CASTQLGGINQPQHF.

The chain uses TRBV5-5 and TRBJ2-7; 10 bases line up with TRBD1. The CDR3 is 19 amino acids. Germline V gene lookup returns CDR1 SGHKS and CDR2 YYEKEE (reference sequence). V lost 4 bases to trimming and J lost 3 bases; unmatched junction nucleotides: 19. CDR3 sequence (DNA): TGTGCCAGCAGCCTAACGCCGGGACAGGGGCGAAAGTTCTACTACGAGCAGTACGTC. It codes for CASSLTPGQGRKFYYEQYV.

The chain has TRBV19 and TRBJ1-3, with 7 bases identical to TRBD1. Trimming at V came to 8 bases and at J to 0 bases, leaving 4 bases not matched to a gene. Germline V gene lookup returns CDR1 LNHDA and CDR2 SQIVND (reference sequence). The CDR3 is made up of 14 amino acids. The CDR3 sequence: CASGQDNSGNTIYF. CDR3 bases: TGTGCCAGTGGACAGGATAACTCTGGAAACACCATATATTTT. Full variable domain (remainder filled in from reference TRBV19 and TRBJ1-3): DGGITQSPKYLFRKEGQNVTLSCEQNLNHDAMYWYRQDPGQGLRLIYYSQIVNDFQKGDIAEGYSVSREKKESFPLTVTSAQKNPTAFYLCASGQDNSGNTIYFGEGSWLTVV.

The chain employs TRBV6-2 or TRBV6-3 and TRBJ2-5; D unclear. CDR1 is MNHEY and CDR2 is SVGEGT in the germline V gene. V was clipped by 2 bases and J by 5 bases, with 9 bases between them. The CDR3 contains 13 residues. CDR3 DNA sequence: TGTGCCAGCAGTTACCCGGCGCGGGAGACCCAGTACTTC. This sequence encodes CASSYPARETQYF.

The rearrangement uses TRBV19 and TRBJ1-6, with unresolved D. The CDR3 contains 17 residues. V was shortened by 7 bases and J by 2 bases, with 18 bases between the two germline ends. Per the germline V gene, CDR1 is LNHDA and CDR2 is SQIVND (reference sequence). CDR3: CASIPLAIVPYNSPLHF. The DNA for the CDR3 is TGTGCCAGTATCCCCCTTGCGATTGTACCCTATAATTCACCCCTCCACTTT.

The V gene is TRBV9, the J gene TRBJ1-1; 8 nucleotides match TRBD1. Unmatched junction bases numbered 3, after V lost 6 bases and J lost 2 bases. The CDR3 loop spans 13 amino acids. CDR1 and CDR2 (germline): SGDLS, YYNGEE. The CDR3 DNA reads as TGTGCCAGCACAGGACAGGGAAACACTGAAGCTTTCTTT. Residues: CASTGQGNTEAFF. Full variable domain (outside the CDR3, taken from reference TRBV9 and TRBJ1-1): DSGVTQTPKHLITATGQRVTLRCSPRSGDLSVYWYQQSLDQGLQFLIQYYNGEERAKGNILERFSAQQFPDLHSELNLSSLELGDSALYFCASTGQGNTEAFFGQGTRLTVV.

CDR3: CASSIDSAGLDGYTF. CDR3 sequence (DNA): TGTGCCAGTAGTATAGATTCCGCAGGGCTGGACGGCTACACCTTC. This chain connects TRBV19 to TRBJ1-2, with D perhaps matching TRBD1 (5 bases). Germline CDR1 LNHDA, CDR2 SQIVND (reference sequence). With 0 bases removed from V and 8 bases from J, the gap between germline ends came to 16 bases. The CDR3 covers 15 residues.

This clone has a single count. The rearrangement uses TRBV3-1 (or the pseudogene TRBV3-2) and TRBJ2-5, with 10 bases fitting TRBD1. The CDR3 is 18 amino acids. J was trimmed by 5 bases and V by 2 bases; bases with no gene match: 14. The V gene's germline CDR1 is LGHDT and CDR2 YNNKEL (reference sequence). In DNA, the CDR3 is TGTGCCAGCAGCCAAATAAGGGGGTCCGGGACAGGGGACGAGACCCAGTACTTC. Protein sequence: CASSQIRGSGTGDETQYF.

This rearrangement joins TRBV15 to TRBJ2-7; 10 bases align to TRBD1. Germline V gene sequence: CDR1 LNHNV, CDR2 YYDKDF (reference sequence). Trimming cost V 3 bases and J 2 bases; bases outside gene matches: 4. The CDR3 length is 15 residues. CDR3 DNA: TGTGCCACCAGCAGGGGACAGGGGTTTGCCTACGAGCAGTACTTC. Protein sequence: CATSRGQGFAYEQYF.

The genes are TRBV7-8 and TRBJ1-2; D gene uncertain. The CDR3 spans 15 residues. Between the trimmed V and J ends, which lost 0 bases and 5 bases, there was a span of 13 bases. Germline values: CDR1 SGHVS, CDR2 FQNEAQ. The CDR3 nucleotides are TGTGCCAGCAGCTTAGCCGAGGGCATAGGGTATGGCTACACCTTC. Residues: CASSLAEGIGYGYTF.

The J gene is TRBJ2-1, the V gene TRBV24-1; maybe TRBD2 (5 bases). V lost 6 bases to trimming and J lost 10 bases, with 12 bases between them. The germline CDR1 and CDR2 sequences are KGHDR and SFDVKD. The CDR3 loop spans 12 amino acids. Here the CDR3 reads CATSLEEGEQFF. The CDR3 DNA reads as TGTGCCACCAGTTTGGAAGAGGGCGAGCAGTTCTTC.

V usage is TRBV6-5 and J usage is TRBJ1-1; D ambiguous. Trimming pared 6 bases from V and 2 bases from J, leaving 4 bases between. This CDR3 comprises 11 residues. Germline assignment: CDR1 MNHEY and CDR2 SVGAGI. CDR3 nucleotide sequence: TGTGCCAGCAGATATAACACTGAAGCTTTCTTT. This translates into CASRYNTEAFF.

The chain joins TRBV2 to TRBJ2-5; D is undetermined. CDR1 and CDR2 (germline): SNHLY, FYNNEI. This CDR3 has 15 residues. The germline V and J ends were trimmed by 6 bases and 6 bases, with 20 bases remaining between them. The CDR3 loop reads CASRQNVAGAQTQYF. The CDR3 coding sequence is TGTGCCAGCAGGCAAAACGTCGCAGGCGCACAGACCCAGTACTTC. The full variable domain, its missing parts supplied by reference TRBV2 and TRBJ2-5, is EPEVTQTPSHQVTQMGQEVILRCVPISNHLYFYWYRQILGQKVEFLVSFYNNEISEKSEIFDDQFSVERPDGSNFTLKIRSTKLEDSAMYFCASRQNVAGAQTQYFGPGTRLLVL.

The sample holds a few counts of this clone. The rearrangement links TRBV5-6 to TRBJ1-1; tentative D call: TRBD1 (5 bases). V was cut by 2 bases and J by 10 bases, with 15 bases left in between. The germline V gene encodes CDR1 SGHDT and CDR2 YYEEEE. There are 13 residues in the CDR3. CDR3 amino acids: CASSFIPGEGAFF. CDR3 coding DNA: TGTGCCAGCAGCTTTATCCCGGGGGAAGGAGCTTTCTTT.